Listed below are T cell receptor beta chains from one sample, sequenced in a study of T cell repertoires in cytomegalovirus infection. TCRdb redid the calling of the reads with MiXCR, one entry per CDR3 protein. The table has some 250,000 distinct CDR3 sequences, approximately 9.1% seen once; the top ten hold less than 15%. Sequencing was done on a sample of PBMCs. All receptors come from a human donor in good health (CMV status not recorded). Some clones in this sample may be carry-over from other donors' samples. Each CDR3 is given with its conserved first and last residue. Fields, in order: J gene, clone size, V gene, D gene, CDR3 protein, CDR3 DNA. The D gene is left open where the match is weak. Rows may omit the clone size; those that give it use once, few, many or a size class.

J gene: TRBJ2-3
clone size: many
V gene: TRBV7-2
D gene: TRBD2
CDR3 protein: CASSLLAGVDTQYF
CDR3 DNA: TGTGCCAGCAGCTTACTAGCGGGGGTAGATACGCAGTATTTT

J gene: TRBJ1-1
clone size: .
V gene: TRBV5-1
D gene: .
CDR3 protein: CASTTSTGNTEAFF
CDR3 DNA: TGCGCCAGCACCACCTCGACAGGGAACACTGAAGCTTTCTTT

J gene: TRBJ2-1
clone size: few
V gene: TRBV6-6
D gene: TRBD1
CDR3 protein: CASSLTGNNYNEQFF
CDR3 DNA: TGTGCCAGCAGTCTGACAGGGAACAACTACAATGAGCAGTTCTTC

J gene: TRBJ2-2
clone size: once
V gene: TRBV20-1
D gene: TRBD2
CDR3 protein: CSARTSGPTGELFF
CDR3 DNA: TGCAGTGCTCGGACTAGCGGTCCCACCGGGGAGCTGTTTTTT

J gene: TRBJ1-1
clone size: few
V gene: TRBV11-2
D gene: TRBD1
CDR3 protein: CASSSGGGQKNTEAFF
CDR3 DNA: TGTGCCAGCAGCTCCGGGGGGGGACAGAAGAACACTGAAGCTTTCTTT

J gene: TRBJ1-2
clone size: many
V gene: TRBV12-3/TRBV12-4
D gene: TRBD1
CDR3 protein: CASTRTGVMDYGYTF
CDR3 DNA: TGTGCCAGCACCCGGACAGGGGTCATGGATTATGGCTACACCTTC

J gene: TRBJ2-7
clone size: .
V gene: TRBV29-1
D gene: .
CDR3 protein: CSVGRTGRAYEQYF
CDR3 DNA: TGCAGCGTTGGAAGAACAGGGCGGGCCTACGAGCAGTACTTC

J gene: TRBJ2-2
clone size: many
V gene: TRBV7-2
D gene: TRBD2
CDR3 protein: CASSPSGGVSTGELFF
CDR3 DNA: TGTGCCAGCAGCCCTAGCGGGGGGGTTTCCACCGGGGAGCTGTTTTTT

J gene: TRBJ1-5
clone size: many
V gene: TRBV19
D gene: .
CDR3 protein: CASSIGGFVGGNQPQHF
CDR3 DNA: TGTGCCAGTAGTATAGGGGGCTTTGTCGGAGGCAATCAGCCCCAGCATTTT

J gene: TRBJ1-3
clone size: .
V gene: TRBV7-8
D gene: TRBD1
CDR3 protein: CASSFGTGEVGNTIYF
CDR3 DNA: TGTGCCAGCAGCTTTGGGACAGGGGAGGTTGGGAACACCATATATTTT

J gene: TRBJ2-1
clone size: .
V gene: TRBV10-3
D gene: .
CDR3 protein: CAISESRPGEDEQFF
CDR3 DNA: TGTGCCATCAGTGAGTCGAGACCAGGAGAGGATGAGCAGTTCTTC

J gene: TRBJ2-7
clone size: many
V gene: TRBV27
D gene: .
CDR3 protein: CASSSMGGGPYEQYF
CDR3 DNA: TGTGCCAGCAGTTCGATGGGGGGAGGCCCCTACGAGCAGTACTTC

J gene: TRBJ1-2
clone size: many
V gene: TRBV28
D gene: .
CDR3 protein: CASSFSRQGRGYTF
CDR3 DNA: TGTGCCAGCAGTTTTTCCCGACAAGGCAGGGGCTACACCTTC

J gene: TRBJ2-2
clone size: many
V gene: TRBV7-2
D gene: TRBD1
CDR3 protein: CASSATLTGGLVTGELFF
CDR3 DNA: TGTGCCAGCAGCGCCACTCTAACAGGGGGCTTAGTAACCGGGGAGCTGTTTTTT

J gene: TRBJ2-5
clone size: many
V gene: TRBV6-6
D gene: TRBD2
CDR3 protein: CASSGLAVQETQYF
CDR3 DNA: TGTGCCAGCAGTGGACTAGCGGTACAAGAGACCCAGTACTTC

J gene: TRBJ2-7
clone size: many
V gene: TRBV25-1
D gene: .
CDR3 protein: CASSDARSAKNRYEQYF
CDR3 DNA: TGTGCCAGCAGTGATGCTAGGTCAGCCAAAAACCGGTACGAGCAGTACTTC

J gene: TRBJ2-2
clone size: many
V gene: TRBV11-2
D gene: .
CDR3 protein: CASSKTGSTGELFF
CDR3 DNA: TGTGCCAGCAGCAAAACAGGGAGCACCGGGGAGCTGTTTTTT

J gene: TRBJ2-1
clone size: .
V gene: TRBV2
D gene: TRBD2
CDR3 protein: CASSRLAGESSYNEQFF
CDR3 DNA: TGTGCCAGCAGTCGGCTAGCGGGGGAATCCTCCTACAATGAGCAGTTCTTC

J gene: TRBJ2-5
clone size: many
V gene: TRBV6-5
D gene: .
CDR3 protein: CASSEIGGHETQYF
CDR3 DNA: TGTGCCAGCAGCGAGATCGGGGGCCACGAGACCCAGTACTTC

J gene: TRBJ2-5
clone size: few
V gene: TRBV20-1
D gene: .
CDR3 protein: CSASAGLKETQYF
CDR3 DNA: TGCAGTGCATCTGCGGGGCTAAAAGAGACCCAGTACTTC

J gene: TRBJ2-1
clone size: many
V gene: TRBV4-1
D gene: .
CDR3 protein: CASSQESAGASSYNEQFF
CDR3 DNA: TGCGCCAGCAGCCAAGAATCGGCAGGGGCGAGCTCCTACAATGAGCAGTTCTTC

J gene: TRBJ2-2
clone size: many
V gene: TRBV2
D gene: TRBD1
CDR3 protein: CASSDRTGNTGELFF
CDR3 DNA: TGTGCCAGCAGTGATCGGACAGGGAACACCGGGGAGCTGTTTTTT

J gene: TRBJ1-1
clone size: many
V gene: TRBV7-2
D gene: .
CDR3 protein: CASSLNVWAFF
CDR3 DNA: TGTGCCAGCAGCTTAAACGTTTGGGCTTTCTTT

J gene: TRBJ2-3
clone size: many
V gene: TRBV2
D gene: .
CDR3 protein: CASVTGEEADTQYF
CDR3 DNA: TGTGCCAGTGTCACAGGGGAGGAGGCAGATACGCAGTATTTT

J gene: TRBJ1-1
clone size: many
V gene: TRBV7-9
D gene: .
CDR3 protein: CASSSYRVTEAFF
CDR3 DNA: TGTGCCAGCAGCTCCTACAGGGTCACTGAAGCTTTCTTT

J gene: TRBJ2-5
clone size: many
V gene: TRBV5-1
D gene: .
CDR3 protein: CASSFQADQETQYF
CDR3 DNA: TGCGCCAGCAGCTTCCAAGCGGATCAAGAGACCCAGTACTTC

J gene: TRBJ2-1
clone size: many
V gene: TRBV19
D gene: .
CDR3 protein: CASSILGGDNEQFF
CDR3 DNA: TGTGCCAGTAGTATTCTAGGGGGTGACAATGAGCAGTTCTTC

J gene: TRBJ2-5
clone size: many
V gene: TRBV7-2
D gene: .
CDR3 protein: CASSLEAGRETQYF
CDR3 DNA: TGTGCCAGCAGCTTAGAGGCAGGGAGGGAGACCCAGTACTTC

J gene: TRBJ2-1
clone size: .
V gene: TRBV20-1
D gene: .
CDR3 protein: CSAFGGQGLGEQFF
CDR3 DNA: TGCAGTGCCTTTGGGGGACAAGGCCTCGGTGAGCAGTTCTTC